These 27 T cell receptor beta chains originate from one sample sequenced in a study of OX40 agonist ivuxolimab in advanced cancers. The protocol was immunoSEQ multiplex PCR, while the TCRdb copy is restricted to in-frame clones and leaves out a portion. The sample lists about 35,000 clones, around 93% occurring once. This material consisted of CD4+ or CD8+ T cells sorted from blood, taken in a trial of the OX40 agonist ivuxolimab. These receptors were obtained from an adult with an advanced solid tumor such as melanoma, head and neck, liver or kidney cancer.

The V and J genes are TRBV6-6 and TRBJ1-1; D unclear. Germline CDR1 reads MNHNY; CDR2 reads SVGAGI (reference sequence). The CDR3 contains 13 residues. V dropped 9 bases and J dropped 6 bases, with 17 bases sitting between them. In DNA, the CDR3 is TGTGCCAGTATAACAATGGGCCACGCTGAAGCTTTCTTT. Its translation is CASITMGHAEAFF.

V is TRBV7-9 and J is TRBJ2-1; 10 bases align to TRBD2. The germline V gene encodes CDR1 SEHNR and CDR2 FQNEAQ (reference sequence). V trimming: 2 bases; J trimming: 6 bases; junction bases outside the gene matches: 4. The CDR3 totals 15 residues. The CDR3, as DNA: TGTGCCAGCAGCTTAAAACTAGCGGGGTTCAATGAGCAGTTCTTC. This codes for CASSLKLAGFNEQFF.

The V call is TRBV13, the J call TRBJ2-1; no definite D call. Germline-derived CDR1 and CDR2 are PRHDT and FYEKMQ (reference sequence). Between the trimmed V and J ends, which lost 5 bases and 4 bases, there was a span of 15 bases. CDR3 length: 15 residues. CDR3 in amino acids: CASSGGTPVYNEQFF. CDR3 in DNA: TGTGCCAGCAGCGGCGGTACTCCAGTATACAATGAGCAGTTCTTC. Using reference TRBV13 and TRBJ2-1 for the parts outside the CDR3, the full variable domain is AAGVIQSPRHLIKEKRETATLKCYPIPRHDTVYWYQQGPGQDPQFLISFYEKMQSDKGSIPDRFSAQQFSDYHSELNMSSLELGDSALYFCASSGGTPVYNEQFFGPGTRLTVL.

The chain uses TRBV28 and TRBJ1-2; 9 bases are a match to TRBD1. Per germline, CDR1 MDHEN and CDR2 SYDVKM. CDR3 size: 14 residues. V lost 5 bases to trimming and J lost 8 bases; unmatched junction nucleotides: 9. The CDR3 region is CASSPGTGSMGYTF. CDR3 nucleotide sequence: TGTGCCAGCAGTCCCGGGACAGGGTCTATGGGCTACACCTTC.

The chain recombines TRBV27 with TRBJ2-2, with 8 positions matching TRBD2. Germline trimming cut 4 bases from V and 4 bases from J; bases unmatched to any gene: 8. This CDR3 contains 16 residues. Per germline, CDR1 MNHEY and CDR2 SMNVEV (reference sequence). The CDR3 sequence: CASSSPGGHFTGELFF. Here the CDR3 DNA reads TGTGCCAGCAGTTCTCCGGGGGGGCACTTCACCGGGGAGCTGTTTTTT.

The chain joins TRBV27 to TRBJ2-1, with TRBD2 matching over 12 bases. Germline CDR1 is MNHEY and CDR2 is SMNVEV (reference sequence). Germline trimming cut 2 bases from V and 9 bases from J; bases unmatched to any gene: 5. The CDR3 is made up of 15 amino acids. The CDR3 DNA sequence: TGTGCCAGCAGTTTAAGACTAGCGGGAGTTCTTGAGCAGTTCTTC. Amino acids: CASSLRLAGVLEQFF.

The rearrangement links TRBV5-1 to TRBJ2-1; TRBD2 matches 7 bases. The CDR3 totals 13 residues. Germline CDR1 SGHRS, CDR2 YFSETQ. V trimming: 0 bases; J trimming: 6 bases; junction bases outside the gene matches: 0. The CDR3 nucleotides are TGCGCCAGCAGCTTGGGCGGGAGCAATGAGCAGTTCTTC. As protein: CASSLGGSNEQFF.

The chain is built from TRBV9 and TRBJ2-3; 11 nucleotides line up with TRBD2. The CDR3 covers 15 residues. With V trimmed by 7 bases and J by 6 bases, 10 bases remained unmatched. Germline CDR1 and CDR2: SGDLS and YYNGEE. This CDR3 is CASSIAGGTGDTQYF. As DNA, the CDR3 is TGTGCCAGCTCTATAGCGGGAGGGACAGGTGATACGCAGTATTTT.

V gene TRBV14 combines with J gene TRBJ2-5; no firm D call. The ends were cut back, 0 bases at V and 2 bases at J, with 19 bases in the middle. In germline, CDR1 is SGHDN, CDR2 FVKESK. The CDR3 totals 18 residues. CDR3 protein: CASSQDGVSSLGQETQYF. CDR3 bases: TGTGCCAGCAGCCAAGATGGGGTCTCCAGCCTCGGTCAAGAGACCCAGTACTTC.

The chain couples TRBV28 to TRBJ2-7; 7 nucleotides line up with TRBD1. Germline V gene lookup returns CDR1 MDHEN and CDR2 SYDVKM. The CDR3 totals 15 residues. V shed 4 bases and J 1 base; nucleotides not matched to a gene: 7. In DNA, the CDR3 is TGTGCCAGCAGTTCCGACAGGGATTTTTCCTACGAGCAGTACTTC. Translated, it gives CASSSDRDFSYEQYF.

This clone appeared a single time. CDR3 sequence reads: CASSEKGFNEQFF. The CDR3 DNA is TGTGCCAGCAGTGAAAAGGGGTTCAATGAGCAGTTCTTC. J is TRBJ2-1 and V is TRBV25-1; TRBD1 might be the D (5 bases). This CDR3 comprises 13 residues. The germline V gene has CDR1 MGHDK and CDR2 SYGVNS. Trimming pared 2 bases from V and 6 bases from J, leaving 8 bases between.

The table lists this clone with a count of one. The rearrangement uses TRBV9 and TRBJ2-2; TRBD1 or TRBD2 may be the D gene (5 bases each). V was clipped by 4 bases and J by 8 bases, with 18 bases between them. The CDR3 extends over 15 amino acids. Germline CDR1 reads SGDLS; CDR2 reads YYNGEE. The CDR3 nucleotides are TGTGCCAGCAGCCCAGTCGAGAGGGGCGGGGGGGAGCTGTTTTTT. It specifies CASSPVERGGGELFF.

This clone showed up just a few times. The rearrangement joins TRBV5-8 to TRBJ2-7; 10 bases are shared with TRBD2. V lost 4 bases and J lost 0; bases outside the gene matches: 10. The CDR3 spans 17 residues. Looked up from germline, CDR1 is SGHTS and CDR2 is YDEGEE. This chain's CDR3 is CASSPTRRLAGSYEQYF. In DNA, the CDR3 is TGTGCCAGCAGCCCCACACGACGACTAGCGGGCTCCTACGAGCAGTACTTC.

The rearrangement joins TRBV18 to TRBJ2-1; 14 bases are shared with TRBD2. The length of the CDR3 is 21 residues. V dropped 4 bases and J dropped 0; count of bases not matched to a gene: 14. The germline V gene has CDR1 KGHSH and CDR2 LQKENI. CDR3 coding DNA: TGTGCCAGCTCACGCGTAGCCGGGACTAGCGGGAGTCCCAGCTCCTACAATGAGCAGTTCTTC. As protein: CASSRVAGTSGSPSSYNEQFF.

This sequence joins TRBV7-9 and TRBJ1-2; 9 bases line up with TRBD1. CDR1 and CDR2 (germline): SEHNR, FQNEAQ (reference sequence). Germline trimming cut 7 bases from V and 1 base from J; bases unmatched to any gene: 7. The length of the CDR3 is 15 residues. Written as DNA, the CDR3 is TGTGCCAGCACCGGGGACAGGGCCTATAACTATGGCTACACCTTC. Its translation: CASTGDRAYNYGYTF.

The CDR3 DNA follows: TGTGCCAGCAGCGTATGGTCAGGGACTAGTCGCACAGATACGCAGTATTTT. Translating gives CASSVWSGTSRTDTQYF. The chain recombines TRBV9 with TRBJ2-3; TRBD2 matches at 8 bases. V lost 1 base and J lost 1; bases outside the gene matches: 8. Germline lookup yields CDR1 SGDLS and CDR2 YYNGEE. There are 17 residues in the CDR3.

The chain couples TRBV9 to TRBJ2-3; TRBD2 agrees at 16 bases. The germline V gene has CDR1 SGDLS and CDR2 YYNGEE. The CDR3 is 16 residues long. The V and J ends lost 5 bases and 10 bases, in that order; junction bases with no gene match: 10. Here the CDR3 DNA reads TGTGCCAGCAGGGGGGAAGGGACTAGCGGGAGGGCCCCGCAGTATTTT. Translation: CASRGEGTSGRAPQYF.

The V and J genes are TRBV19 and TRBJ1-1, with D maybe TRBD1 (5 bases). This CDR3 is 13 amino acids long. Trimming left V 3 bases short and J 3 bases short, with 8 bases between. The germline V gene has CDR1 LNHDA and CDR2 SQIVND (reference sequence). The CDR3 coding sequence is TGTGCCAGTAGTATGACGGGGGACACTGAAGCTTTCTTT. Translated: CASSMTGDTEAFF.

This chain links TRBV2 with TRBJ2-1, with D maybe TRBD1 (5 bases). V lost 6 bases and J lost 1, with 7 bases in between. Germline V CDR1 and CDR2: SNHLY, FYNNEI. The CDR3 is 13 amino acids. The CDR3 protein is CASRRGSYNEQFF. In DNA, the CDR3 is TGTGCCAGCAGAAGGGGTTCCTACAATGAGCAGTTCTTC.

The chain couples TRBV11-3 to TRBJ2-7, with a tentative D call TRBD2 (5 bases). V lost 5 bases to trimming and J lost 3 bases, with 17 bases between them. This CDR3 spans 15 amino acids. Germline V gives CDR1 SGHNT, CDR2 YENEEA. The CDR3 nucleotides are TGTGCCAGCAGCCCGGGGAATACCGAATACTACGAGCAGTACTTC. Residues: CASSPGNTEYYEQYF.

This chain joins TRBV5-1 and TRBJ1-4; tentative D call: TRBD1 (6 bases). V lost 4 bases to trimming and J lost 0 bases, with 13 bases between them. CDR3 length: 16 residues. Per germline, CDR1 SGHRS and CDR2 YFSETQ. CDR3 DNA: TGCGCCAGCAGCCCAGACAGGAAAGCAACTAATGAAAAACTGTTTTTT. Amino acids: CASSPDRKATNEKLFF. Combining the CDR3 with reference TRBV5-1 and TRBJ1-4 gives the whole variable domain KAGVTQTPRYLIKTRGQQVTLSCSPISGHRSVSWYQQTPGQGLQFLFEYFSETQRNKGNFPGRFSGRQFSNSRSEMNVSTLELGDSALYLCASSPDRKATNEKLFFGSGTQLSVL.

The chain carries TRBV19 and TRBJ1-1; perhaps TRBD1 as D (5 bases). Germline CDR1 and CDR2: LNHDA and SQIVND (reference sequence). The V end was cut by 3 bases, the J end by 1 base, with 9 bases between. The CDR3 contains 14 residues. CDR3 region: CASSMGRQNTEAFF. DNA of the CDR3: TGTGCCAGTAGTATGGGACGGCAGAACACTGAAGCTTTCTTT.

This chain joins TRBV28 and TRBJ2-7; D unresolved. This CDR3 has 12 residues. Germline lookup yields CDR1 MDHEN and CDR2 SYDVKM. V lost 3 bases and J lost 3, with 6 bases in between. CDR3 DNA sequence: TGTGCCAGCAGTTTTCAGAACTACGAGCAGTACTTC. This gives the protein CASSFQNYEQYF. The full variable domain, in which reference TRBV28 and TRBJ2-7 provide the parts outside the CDR3, is DVKVTQSSRYLVKRTGEKVFLECVQDMDHENMFWYRQDPGLGLRLIYFSYDVKMKEKGDIPEGYSVSREKKERFSLILESASTNQTSMYLCASSFQNYEQYFGPGTRLTVT.

In its sample, this clone was seen a few times. The V gene is TRBV7-9, the J gene TRBJ1-1; D is perhaps TRBD1 (5 bases). CDR1 and CDR2 (germline): SEHNR, FQNEAQ (reference sequence). Trimming pared 1 base from V and 3 bases from J, leaving 15 bases between. CDR3 length equals 16 residues. CDR3 DNA sequence: TGTGCCAGCAGCTTAGGTTGGGACGGGGGGTACACTGAAGCTTTCTTT. This sequence encodes CASSLGWDGGYTEAFF.

The V and J genes are TRBV25-1 and TRBJ1-1; 8 nucleotides match TRBD1. The CDR3 sequence is 14 residues long. The V gene's germline CDR1 is MGHDK and CDR2 SYGVNS. The V gene end was trimmed by 4 bases and the J gene end by 5 bases; junction bases not matched to a gene: 6. CDR3 region: CASSGAGGITEAFF. CDR3 nucleotides: TGTGCCAGCAGTGGAGCAGGGGGCATTACTGAAGCTTTCTTT. The full variable domain, rest sourced from reference TRBV25-1 and TRBJ1-1, is EADIYQTPRYLVIGTGKKITLECSQTMGHDKMYWYQQDPGMELHLIHYSYGVNSTEKGDLSSESTVSRIRTEHFPLTLESARPSHTSQYLCASSGAGGITEAFFGQGTRLTVV.

The J gene is TRBJ2-1, the V gene TRBV6-5; 11 nucleotides agree with TRBD2. Trimming removed 6 bases from V and 4 bases from J; junction bases left unmatched: 2. CDR1 and CDR2 from the germline V gene are MNHEY and SVGAGI. The CDR3 contains 14 residues. The CDR3 DNA reads TGTGCCAGCAGAATAGCGGGAGGGTACAATGAGCAGTTCTTC. This sequence encodes CASRIAGGYNEQFF.

The rearrangement links TRBV28 to TRBJ2-2; weak D call: TRBD1 (6 bases). Trimming left V 6 bases short and J 5 bases short, with 16 bases between. The germline V gene has CDR1 MDHEN and CDR2 SYDVKM. The CDR3 has 15 residues. In DNA, the CDR3 is TGTGCCAGCAGCGCAGGGGTTCCACTTACCGGGGAGCTGTTTTTT. Residues: CASSAGVPLTGELFF.